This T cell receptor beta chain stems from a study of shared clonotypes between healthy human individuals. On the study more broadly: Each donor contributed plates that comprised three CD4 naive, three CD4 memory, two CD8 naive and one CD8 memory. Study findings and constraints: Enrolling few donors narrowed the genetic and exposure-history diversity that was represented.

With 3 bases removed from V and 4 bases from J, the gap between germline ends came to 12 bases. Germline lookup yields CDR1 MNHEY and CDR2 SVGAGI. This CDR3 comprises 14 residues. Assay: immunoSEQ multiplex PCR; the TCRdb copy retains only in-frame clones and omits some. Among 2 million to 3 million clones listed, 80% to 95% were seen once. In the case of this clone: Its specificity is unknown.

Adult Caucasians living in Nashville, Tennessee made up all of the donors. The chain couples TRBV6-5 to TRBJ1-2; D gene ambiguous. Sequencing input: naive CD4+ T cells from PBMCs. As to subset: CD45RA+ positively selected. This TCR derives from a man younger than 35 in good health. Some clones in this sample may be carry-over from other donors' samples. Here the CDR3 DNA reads TGTGCCAGCAGTTATTCCTCGGCAGCCTATGGCTACACCTTC. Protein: CASSYSSAAYGYTF.